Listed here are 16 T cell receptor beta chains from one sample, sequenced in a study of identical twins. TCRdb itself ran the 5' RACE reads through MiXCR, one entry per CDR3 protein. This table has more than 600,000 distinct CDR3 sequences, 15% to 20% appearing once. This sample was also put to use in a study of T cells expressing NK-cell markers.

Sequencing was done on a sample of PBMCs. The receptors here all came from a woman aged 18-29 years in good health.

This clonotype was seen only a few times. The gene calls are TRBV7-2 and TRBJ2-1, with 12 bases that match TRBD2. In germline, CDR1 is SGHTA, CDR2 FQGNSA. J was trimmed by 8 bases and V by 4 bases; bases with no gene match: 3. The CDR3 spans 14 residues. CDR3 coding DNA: TGTGCCAGCAGCTATGGACTAGCGGGATATGAGCAGTTCTTC. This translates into CASSYGLAGYEQFF.

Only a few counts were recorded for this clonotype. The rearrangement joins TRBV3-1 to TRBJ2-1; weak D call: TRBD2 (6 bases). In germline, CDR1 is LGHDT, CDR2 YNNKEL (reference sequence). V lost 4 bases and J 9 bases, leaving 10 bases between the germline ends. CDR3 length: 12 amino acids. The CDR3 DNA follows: TGTGCCAGCAGCCGACTAGGAATTGAGCAGTTCTTC. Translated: CASSRLGIEQFF.

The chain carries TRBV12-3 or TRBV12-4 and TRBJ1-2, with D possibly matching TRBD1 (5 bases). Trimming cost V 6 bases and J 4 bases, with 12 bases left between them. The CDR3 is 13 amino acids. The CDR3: CASSPGTRYGYTF. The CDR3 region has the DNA TGTGCCAGCAGCCCCGGGACGCGCTATGGCTACACCTTC.

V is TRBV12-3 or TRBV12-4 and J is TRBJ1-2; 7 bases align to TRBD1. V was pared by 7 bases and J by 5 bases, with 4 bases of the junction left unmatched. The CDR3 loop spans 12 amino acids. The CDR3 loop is CASTKQGYGYTF. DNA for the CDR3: TGTGCCAGCACTAAACAGGGGTATGGCTACACCTTC.

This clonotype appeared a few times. As DNA, the CDR3 is TGTGCTAGTGGTCCCTCCAGCGGGGGGAAAAACATTCAGTACTTC. This gives the protein CASGPSSGGKNIQYF. The chain has TRBV12-5 and TRBJ2-4; 9 nucleotides match TRBD2. V lost 5 bases to trimming and J lost 4 bases; unmatched junction nucleotides: 6. Germline lookup yields CDR1 LGHNT and CDR2 FRNRAP. CDR3 length: 15 residues.

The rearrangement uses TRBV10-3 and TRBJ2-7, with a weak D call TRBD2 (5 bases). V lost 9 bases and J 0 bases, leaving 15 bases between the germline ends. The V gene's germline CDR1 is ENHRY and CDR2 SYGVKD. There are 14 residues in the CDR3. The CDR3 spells CAIKMRGISYEQYF. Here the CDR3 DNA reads TGTGCCATAAAAATGAGAGGGATCTCCTACGAGCAGTACTTC.

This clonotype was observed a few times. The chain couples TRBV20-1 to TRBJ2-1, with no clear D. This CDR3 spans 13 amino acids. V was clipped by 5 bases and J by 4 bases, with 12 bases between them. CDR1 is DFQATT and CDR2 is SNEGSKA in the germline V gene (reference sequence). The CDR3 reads CSAASPPYNEQFF. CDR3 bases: TGCAGTGCTGCATCGCCCCCGTACAATGAGCAGTTCTTC.

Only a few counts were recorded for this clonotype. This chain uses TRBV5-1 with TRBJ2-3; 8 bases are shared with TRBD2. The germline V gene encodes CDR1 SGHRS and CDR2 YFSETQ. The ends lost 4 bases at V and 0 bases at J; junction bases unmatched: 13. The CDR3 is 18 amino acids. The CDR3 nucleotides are TGCGCCAGCAGCAAACGACTAGCGTGGGCCTCCAGCACAGATACGCAGTATTTT. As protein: CASSKRLAWASSTDTQYF.

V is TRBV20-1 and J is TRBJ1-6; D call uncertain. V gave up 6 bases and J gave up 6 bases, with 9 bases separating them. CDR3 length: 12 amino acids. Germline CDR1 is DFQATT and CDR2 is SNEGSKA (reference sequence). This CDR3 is CSAPGGNSPLHF. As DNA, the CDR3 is TGCAGTGCCCCTGGTGGTAATTCACCCCTCCACTTT.

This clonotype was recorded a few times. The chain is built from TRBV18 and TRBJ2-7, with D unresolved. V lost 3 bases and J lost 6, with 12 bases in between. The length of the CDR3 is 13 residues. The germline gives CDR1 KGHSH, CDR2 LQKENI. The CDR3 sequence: CASSPSDATEQYF. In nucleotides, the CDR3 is TGTGCCAGCTCACCGTCTGACGCGACCGAGCAGTACTTC.

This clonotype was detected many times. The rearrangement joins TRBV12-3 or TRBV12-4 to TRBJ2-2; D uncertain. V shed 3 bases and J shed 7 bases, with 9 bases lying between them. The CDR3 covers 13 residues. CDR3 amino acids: CASSFQESGELFF. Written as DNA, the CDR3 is TGTGCCAGCAGTTTTCAGGAAAGCGGGGAGCTGTTTTTT.

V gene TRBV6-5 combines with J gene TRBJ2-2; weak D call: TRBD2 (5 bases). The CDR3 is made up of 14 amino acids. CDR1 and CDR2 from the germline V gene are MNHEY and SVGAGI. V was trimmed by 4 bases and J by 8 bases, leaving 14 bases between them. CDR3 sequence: CASSSRGSLGELFF. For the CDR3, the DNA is TGTGCCAGCAGTTCCCGGGGTAGTTTGGGGGAGCTGTTTTTT.

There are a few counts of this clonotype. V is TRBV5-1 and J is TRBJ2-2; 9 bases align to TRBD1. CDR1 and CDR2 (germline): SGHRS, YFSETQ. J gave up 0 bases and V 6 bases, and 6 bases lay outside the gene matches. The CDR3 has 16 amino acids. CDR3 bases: TGCGCCAGCACCCGGGACAGGGCCGCGAACACCGGGGAGCTGTTTTTT. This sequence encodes CASTRDRAANTGELFF.

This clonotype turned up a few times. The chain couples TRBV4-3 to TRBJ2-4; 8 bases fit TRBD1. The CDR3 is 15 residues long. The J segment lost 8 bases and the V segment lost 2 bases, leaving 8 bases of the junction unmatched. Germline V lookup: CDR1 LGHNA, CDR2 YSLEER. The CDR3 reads CASSQTPGQDHIQYF. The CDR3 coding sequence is TGCGCCAGCAGCCAAACACCGGGACAGGACCACATTCAGTACTTC.

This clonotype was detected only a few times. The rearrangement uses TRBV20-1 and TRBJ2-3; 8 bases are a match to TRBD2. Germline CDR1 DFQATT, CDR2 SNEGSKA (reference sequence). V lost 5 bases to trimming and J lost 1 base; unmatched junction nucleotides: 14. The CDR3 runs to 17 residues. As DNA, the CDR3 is TGCAGTGCTTCGCAGGGCGGGGGGCCCCTTCGCACAGATACGCAGTATTTT. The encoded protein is CSASQGGGPLRTDTQYF.

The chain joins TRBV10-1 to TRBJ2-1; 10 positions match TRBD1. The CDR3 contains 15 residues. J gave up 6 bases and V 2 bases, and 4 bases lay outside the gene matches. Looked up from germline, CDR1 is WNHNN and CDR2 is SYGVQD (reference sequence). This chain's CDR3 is CASSEPGTGVNEQFF. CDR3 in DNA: TGCGCCAGCAGTGAGCCCGGGACAGGGGTCAATGAGCAGTTCTTC.